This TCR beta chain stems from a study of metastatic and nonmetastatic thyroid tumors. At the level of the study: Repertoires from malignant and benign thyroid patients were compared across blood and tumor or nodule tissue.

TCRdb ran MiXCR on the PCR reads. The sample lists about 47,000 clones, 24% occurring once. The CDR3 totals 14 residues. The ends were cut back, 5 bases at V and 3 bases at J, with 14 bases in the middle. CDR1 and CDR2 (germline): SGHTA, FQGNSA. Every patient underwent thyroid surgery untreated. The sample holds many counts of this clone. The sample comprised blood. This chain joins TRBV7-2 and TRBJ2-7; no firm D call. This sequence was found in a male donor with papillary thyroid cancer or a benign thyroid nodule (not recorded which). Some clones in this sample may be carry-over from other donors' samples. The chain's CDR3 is CASSPSVQNYEQYF. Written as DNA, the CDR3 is TGTGCCAGCAGCCCTTCCGTACAGAACTACGAGCAGTACTTC.